The subject of this entry is one TCR beta chain. The antigen is undetermined. This CDR3 is built from 14 residues. CDR1 and CDR2 (germline): KGHSH, LQKENI. Trimming pared 2 bases from V and 2 bases from J, leaving 7 bases between. This sample is drawn from a study of cytomegalovirus exposure and HLA in healthy donors. Study results and limitations: TCR beta chains numbering some 150 were designated cytomegalovirus-associated.

TCRdb's copy holds only in-frame clones and misses some; the assay was immunoSEQ multiplex PCR. Of 150,000 to 200,000 clones listed, more than 75% were seen once; the top ten hold roughly 7%. The TCR was taken from a man aged 18 to 30 in good health and CMV-seropositive. The sequenced sample was PBMCs. The chain couples TRBV18 to TRBJ1-5; D is uncertain. This chain's CDR3 is CASSPSGGNQPQHF. Here the CDR3 DNA reads TGTGCCAGCTCACCAAGCGGGGGCAATCAGCCCCAGCATTTT.